This is a list of T cell receptor beta chains from one sample in a study of blood T cell repertoires in COVID-19. TCRdb's copy holds only in-frame clones and misses some; the assay was immunoSEQ multiplex PCR. There are roughly 290,000 clones in the sample; approximately 83% occur only once, and 2% to 2.5% lies in the top ten. Sequencing used peripheral blood. These receptors were obtained from a woman aged 25 to 45 who had recovered from COVID-19. Both conserved end residues are part of each CDR3. A D gene is named only where the DNA matches it firmly. Clone size is shown for a subset of rows, as once, few, many or a class of expanded clone.

d_call cdr3_length j_call v_call clone_size cdr3_aa cdr3_nt
TRBD2 15 TRBJ2-1 TRBV10-3 - CAISVGTSGSNEQFF TGTGCCATCAGTGTCGGGACTAGCGGGAGCAATGAGCAGTTCTTC
- 13 TRBJ2-6 TRBV12-3/TRBV12-4 once CASRRWGANVLTF TGTGCCAGCAGGCGGTGGGGGGCCAACGTCCTGACTTTC
TRBD1 15 TRBJ1-5 TRBV7-9 - CASSPQTGGNQPQHF TGTGCCAGCAGCCCCCAGACAGGGGGCAATCAGCCCCAGCATTTT
TRBD1 16 TRBJ1-2 TRBV10-3 - CAISGSGTVNTGGYTF TGTGCCATCAGTGGATCCGGGACAGTGAATACCGGGGGCTACACCTTC
TRBD1 20 TRBJ1-4 TRBV15 - CATSRDPLGTGVPTNEKLFF TGTGCCACCAGCAGAGATCCCCTTGGGACAGGAGTGCCAACTAATGAAAAACTGTTTTTT
- 18 TRBJ2-6 TRBV5-4 - CASSLKGRGSAGANVLTF TGTGCCAGCAGCCTGAAGGGCAGGGGTTCGGCGGGGGCCAACGTCCTGACTTTC
- 15 TRBJ2-1 TRBV5-4 - CASIPVGAIWDEQFF TGTGCCAGCATTCCCGTAGGGGCTATCTGGGATGAGCAGTTCTTC
- 17 TRBJ2-7 TRBV4-1 - CASSRTATRGWNVEQYF TGCGCCAGCAGCCGGACAGCTACCCGCGGGTGGAACGTGGAGCAGTACTTC
TRBD1 14 TRBJ2-7 TRBV11-2 - CASSSLQGDGEQYF TGTGCCAGCAGCTCCCTCCAGGGGGACGGCGAGCAGTACTTC
TRBD2 14 TRBJ2-5 TRBV28 - CASSLPLAGETQYF TGTGCCAGCAGTTTACCCCTAGCGGGAGAGACCCAGTACTTC
TRBD2 18 TRBJ2-3 TRBV18 - CASSPLPTSGGDTDTQYF TGTGCCAGCTCACCTCTCCCGACTAGCGGGGGGGATACAGATACGCAGTATTTT
TRBD2 15 TRBJ2-5 TRBV28 - CASSLLAGAQETQYF TGTGCCAGCAGTTTGCTAGCGGGGGCCCAAGAGACCCAGTACTTC
TRBD2 16 TRBJ2-5 TRBV28 - CASSPLGSGSKKTQYF TGTGCCAGCAGTCCCCTGGGTAGCGGGAGCAAAAAGACCCAGTACTTC
TRBD2 18 TRBJ2-1 TRBV7-8 few CASSPRSSGGARDNEQFF TGTGCCAGCAGCCCAAGATCTAGCGGGGGGGCCAGGGACAATGAGCAGTTCTTC
TRBD1 13 TRBJ2-7 TRBV2 - CASGGTGVGEQYF TGTGCCAGCGGGGGGACAGGGGTTGGCGAGCAGTACTTC
- 15 TRBJ1-2 TRBV5-1 - CASSLGQGEGDGYTF TGCGCCAGCAGCTTGGGCCAGGGCGAAGGGGATGGCTACACCTTC
- 12 TRBJ2-7 TRBV7-2 - CASSLVTDGQVF TGTGCCAGCAGCTTAGTAACAGACGGTCAGGTCTTC
TRBD1 16 TRBJ1-6 TRBV5-4 - CASSWNPGTGNSPLHF TGTGCCAGCAGCTGGAATCCCGGGACAGGGAATTCACCCCTCCACTTT
- 15 TRBJ1-1 TRBV4-1 - CASSQEVRENTEAFF TGCGCCAGCAGCCAAGAGGTCAGGGAGAACACTGAAGCTTTCTTT
- 13 TRBJ2-7 TRBV6-5 - CASSYSKAPGQYF TGTGCCAGCAGTTACTCGAAGGCGCCGGGGCAGTACTTC
TRBD2 18 TRBJ2-3 TRBV5-4 - CASSLLAGGGASTDTQYF TGTGCCAGCAGCCTACTAGCGGGAGGAGGGGCTAGCACAGATACGCAGTATTTT
TRBD1 14 TRBJ2-7 TRBV19 - CASGDGTGIYEQYF TGTGCCAGTGGCGACGGGACAGGTATTTACGAGCAGTACTTC
TRBD2 15 TRBJ2-7 TRBV28 - CASGRDYQSSYEQYF TGTGCCAGCGGACGGGACTACCAGAGCTCCTACGAGCAGTACTTC
- 14 TRBJ1-4 TRBV12-1 - CASSFGQGQEKLFF TGTGCCAGCAGCTTTGGACAGGGGCAGGAAAAACTGTTTTTT
- 16 TRBJ2-1 TRBV2 once CASSEWVGGAYNEQFF TGTGCCAGCAGTGAATGGGTAGGGGGAGCCTACAATGAGCAGTTCTTC
- 13 TRBJ1-1 TRBV12-3/TRBV12-4 - CASRQWGDTEAFF TGTGCCAGCCGCCAGTGGGGCGACACTGAAGCTTTCTTT
TRBD1 18 TRBJ1-6 TRBV4-3 - CASSQVLTGALGNSPLHF TGCGCCAGCAGCCAAGTCCTCACAGGGGCCCTGGGGAATTCACCCCTCCACTTT
TRBD2 14 TRBJ2-3 TRBV15 - CATSRREATDTQYF TGTGCCACCAGCAGGCGGGAGGCAACAGATACGCAGTATTTT
TRBD2 16 TRBJ2-2 TRBV27 once CASTRLTSGRGGELFF TGTGCCAGCACCCGACTGACTAGCGGGAGGGGCGGGGAGCTGTTTTTT
- 15 TRBJ1-1 TRBV2 - CASSFKSVGNTEAFF TGTGCCAGCAGTTTTAAATCGGTCGGGAACACTGAAGCTTTCTTT
TRBD2 15 TRBJ2-5 TRBV3-1/TRBV3-2 - CASSQVLAGGGTQYF TGTGCCAGCAGCCAAGTATTAGCGGGAGGCGGAACCCAGTACTTC
- 14 TRBJ1-6 TRBV25-1 - CASSDLLNNSPLHF TGTGCCAGCAGCGACTTACTGAATAATTCACCCCTCCACTTT
- 14 TRBJ1-1 TRBV11-2 - CASSLLGQGTEAFF TGTGCCAGCAGCTTACTGGGGCAGGGCACTGAAGCTTTCTTT
- 12 TRBJ1-5 TRBV28 few CATQFSNQPQHF TGTGCCACCCAGTTTAGCAATCAGCCCCAGCATTTT
TRBD2 15 TRBJ2-2 TRBV2 - CASRNSGGYTGELFF TGTGCCAGCCGAAATAGCGGGGGGTACACCGGGGAGCTGTTTTTT
TRBD1 14 TRBJ1-6 TRBV27 - CASSKDRVNSPLHF TGTGCCAGCAGTAAGGACAGGGTAAATTCACCCCTCCACTTT
- 14 TRBJ1-6 TRBV29-1 - CSVAVQGDGSPLHF TGCAGCGTTGCGGTACAGGGCGACGGGTCACCCCTCCACTTT
TRBD1 17 TRBJ1-1 TRBV28 - CASSLIVFQDRAFEAFF TGTGCCAGCAGTTTAATCGTCTTCCAGGACAGGGCCTTCGAAGCTTTCTTT
TRBD2 15 TRBJ2-7 TRBV3-1/TRBV3-2 - CASSHIRAGTYEQYF TGTGCCAGCAGCCACATTCGAGCGGGGACCTACGAGCAGTACTTC
- 15 TRBJ1-1 TRBV5-1 - CASSLAGTTNTEAFF TGCGCCAGCAGCTTGGCCGGGACAACAAACACTGAAGCTTTCTTT
- 15 TRBJ1-1 TRBV18 few CASSPPRRRNTEAFF TGTGCCAGCTCACCCCCGAGGCGGCGGAACACTGAAGCTTTCTTT
TRBD1 13 TRBJ2-5 TRBV19 - CASSNRGGETQYF TGTGCCAGTAGTAACAGGGGTGGCGAGACCCAGTACTTC
TRBD1 14 TRBJ2-1 TRBV7-9 - CASTKQETGYEQFF TGTGCCAGCACCAAACAGGAGACAGGGTATGAGCAGTTCTTC
TRBD2 15 TRBJ2-3 TRBV5-1 - CASSLEAGTTDTQYF TGCGCCAGCAGCTTGGAGGCAGGGACTACGGATACGCAGTATTTT
- 15 TRBJ1-5 TRBV27 - CASSLSGGDNQPQHF TGTGCCAGCAGTTTATCGGGAGGGGACAATCAGCCCCAGCATTTT
- 15 TRBJ2-7 TRBV6-5 once CASSYWGTGHREQYF TGTGCCAGCAGTTACTGGGGAACAGGGCACCGGGAGCAGTACTTC
- 11 TRBJ1-6 TRBV6-6 once CASSYRPPLHF TGTGCCAGCAGTTACCGTCCCCCCCTCCACTTT
TRBD2 15 TRBJ2-1 TRBV6-6 - CASRLERERYNEQFF TGTGCCAGCAGACTTGAGCGGGAGAGGTACAATGAGCAGTTCTTC
TRBD1 17 TRBJ1-3 TRBV14 - CASSQRQGAGGGNTIYF TGTGCCAGCAGCCAGAGACAGGGGGCCGGAGGTGGAAACACCATATATTTT
- 13 TRBJ2-1 TRBV5-1 - CASSPDSNGEQFF TGCGCCAGCAGCCCTGATAGTAATGGTGAGCAGTTCTTC
- 13 TRBJ1-5 TRBV25-1 - CASSFPRDQPQHF TGTGCCAGCAGTTTTCCCCGGGATCAGCCCCAGCATTTT
- 15 TRBJ2-7 TRBV7-2 - CASSQDSGTSYEQYF TGTGCCAGCAGCCAAGATAGCGGAACCTCCTACGAGCAGTACTTC
- 14 TRBJ2-7 TRBV7-9 once CASSLGLGTPPEYF TGTGCCAGCAGCTTAGGGTTAGGGACTCCGCCGGAATACTTC
- 15 TRBJ2-1 TRBV4-3 - CASSPEDSSYNEQFF TGCGCCAGCAGCCCCGAGGACTCCTCCTACAATGAGCAGTTCTTC
- 12 TRBJ2-3 TRBV21-1 - CASSKTSDTQYF TGTGCCAGCAGCAAAACTTCGGATACGCAGTATTTT
- 15 TRBJ1-3 TRBV30 - CAWGVGLRSGNTIYF TGTGCCTGGGGGGTGGGACTACGCTCTGGAAACACCATATATTTT
- 13 TRBJ1-1 TRBV9 - CASSTPGNTEAFF TGTGCCAGCAGCACTCCAGGGAACACTGAAGCTTTCTTT
TRBD1 14 TRBJ2-5 TRBV27 - CASSSGQGTETQYF TGTGCCAGCAGTTCGGGACAGGGGACAGAGACCCAGTACTTC
TRBD2 15 TRBJ2-7 TRBV7-9 - CASSPGLAGTYEQYF TGTGCCAGCAGCCCAGGACTAGCGGGAACCTACGAGCAGTACTTC